Below are 16 T cell receptor beta chains sequenced from a single sample in a study of blood T cell repertoires in COVID-19. This table comes from immunoSEQ multiplex PCR, and its TCRdb copy is limited to in-frame clones, with some not included. The data show around 200,000 clones, about 86% seen once. The sequencing input was peripheral blood. The receptors here all came from a man aged 45-65 years with active or convalescent COVID-19.

The rearrangement joins TRBV19 to TRBJ2-7, with a weak D call TRBD1 (7 bases). Between the trimmed V and J ends, which lost 0 bases and 2 bases, there was a span of 11 bases. Germline CDR1 reads LNHDA; CDR2 reads SQIVND (reference sequence). The CDR3 totals 15 residues. This chain's CDR3 is CASSIDWRGPYEQYF. CDR3 nucleotides: TGTGCCAGTAGTATAGATTGGAGGGGGCCCTACGAGCAGTACTTC.

In this sample, this clone turned up once. The rearrangement links TRBV28 to TRBJ2-1, with 8 bases identical to TRBD2. The CDR3 spans 19 residues. The junction had 20 bases not matched to a gene; V was cut back by 5 bases and J by 5 bases. Germline CDR1 is MDHEN and CDR2 is SYDVKM. The CDR3 region has the DNA TGTGCCAGCAGTCCCTTCCTTTATAGCGGGATGCATGATCACAATGAGCAGTTCTTC. It encodes CASSPFLYSGMHDHNEQFF.

The chain recombines TRBV5-1 with TRBJ2-5; TRBD2 agrees at 11 bases. CDR3 length equals 15 residues. Germline V CDR1 and CDR2: SGHRS, YFSETQ. V shed 4 bases, J shed 4 bases, and the junction held 6 bases outside the gene matches. CDR3 in amino acids: CASSPGLAERETQYF. DNA of the CDR3: TGCGCCAGCAGCCCGGGACTAGCGGAAAGAGAGACCCAGTACTTC.

The V call is TRBV4-1, the J call TRBJ2-2; TRBD2 agrees at 13 bases. The CDR3 loop spans 17 amino acids. Germline V gives CDR1 MGHRA, CDR2 YSYEKL. Losses at the gene ends were 0 bases for V and 7 bases for J; bases not matched to a gene: 5. CDR3 amino acids: CASSQDRTSGRVGELFF. The CDR3 DNA sequence: TGCGCCAGCAGCCAAGATCGCACTAGCGGGAGGGTCGGGGAGCTGTTTTTT.

This clone has more than one count but fewer than ten. CDR3 region: CAWSRDRGGYTF. The CDR3 nucleotides are TGTGCCTGGAGTCGGGACAGGGGTGGCTACACCTTC. The chain uses TRBV30 and TRBJ1-2, with 10 bases lining up with TRBD1. The V and J ends lost 2 bases and 7 bases, in that order; junction bases with no gene match: 1. The CDR3 contains 12 residues. Germline V CDR1 and CDR2: GTSNPN, SVGIG (reference sequence).

CDR3 sequence reads: CASSRGASGSLGNTGELFF. In nucleotides, the CDR3 is TGTGCCAGCAGCCGGGGGGCTAGCGGGAGTCTAGGGAACACCGGGGAGCTGTTTTTT. This sequence joins TRBV3-1 (or the pseudogene TRBV3-2) and TRBJ2-2, with 10 bases matching TRBD2. V shed 4 bases and J 1 base; nucleotides not matched to a gene: 12. The CDR3 loop spans 19 amino acids. Germline assignment: CDR1 LGHDT and CDR2 YNNKEL (reference sequence).

The chain has TRBV14 and TRBJ2-1, with 8 bases lining up with TRBD2. Germline V gene lookup returns CDR1 SGHDN and CDR2 FVKESK. J was trimmed by 6 bases and V by 4 bases; bases with no gene match: 5. The CDR3 spans 14 residues. Here the CDR3 DNA reads TGTGCCAGCAGCCCCCCACTAGCGGCCAATGAGCAGTTCTTC. Translating it yields CASSPPLAANEQFF.

This clone was detected only once. J is TRBJ2-2 and V is TRBV6-2 or TRBV6-3; 7 bases agree with TRBD1. CDR1 and CDR2 from the germline V gene are MNHEY and SVGEGT. This CDR3 is built from 17 residues. J gave up 3 bases and V 3 bases, and 10 bases lay outside the gene matches. CDR3 sequence: CASSYGRQGSDTGELFF. The DNA for the CDR3 is TGTGCCAGCAGTTATGGAAGACAGGGTTCGGACACCGGGGAGCTGTTTTTT.

The V and J genes are TRBV6-5 and TRBJ1-1, with D tentatively TRBD1 (6 bases). This CDR3 contains 13 residues. V was clipped by 8 bases and J by 5 bases, with 15 bases between them. CDR1 and CDR2 from the germline V gene are MNHEY and SVGAGI. The CDR3 here is CASYFGGRTEAFF. The CDR3 DNA sequence: TGTGCCAGCTACTTCGGGGGGCGAACTGAAGCTTTCTTT.

The chain has TRBV5-1 and TRBJ1-6, with TRBD1 matching 7 bases. CDR3 length equals 14 residues. V lost 2 bases and J lost 7; bases outside the gene matches: 3. The germline V gene encodes CDR1 SGHRS and CDR2 YFSETQ. This CDR3 is CASSFDRDNSPLHF. The CDR3 DNA reads TGCGCCAGCAGCTTCGACAGGGACAATTCACCCCTCCACTTT.

The CDR3 is CASSYRTGSYNEQFF. As DNA, the CDR3 is TGTGCCAGCAGTTACAGGACAGGGTCCTACAATGAGCAGTTCTTC. The rearrangement joins TRBV6-8 to TRBJ2-1, with 8 bases identical to TRBD1. This CDR3 spans 15 amino acids. The ends lost 2 bases at V and 1 base at J; junction bases unmatched: 1. CDR1 and CDR2 from the germline V gene are MNHGY and SAAAGT.

The chain carries TRBV6-5 and TRBJ1-1; D is uncertain. This CDR3 spans 12 amino acids. CDR1 MNHEY and CDR2 SVGAGI come from the germline V gene. Trimming stripped 2 bases from V and 5 bases from J, with 6 bases between. CDR3 sequence (DNA): TGTGCCAGCAGTTACGCCGGTACTGAAGCTTTCTTT. As protein: CASSYAGTEAFF.

The genes are TRBV18 and TRBJ1-1; D uncertain. The CDR3 runs 17 residues. Germline V gene data show CDR1 as KGHSH and CDR2 as LQKENI. V lost 1 base and J 0 bases, leaving 15 bases between the germline ends. CDR3 in amino acids: CASSPRENRRLNTEAFF. CDR3 coding DNA: TGTGCCAGCTCACCACGCGAGAATCGGAGACTGAACACTGAAGCTTTCTTT.

J is TRBJ1-3 and V is TRBV4-3; D may be TRBD1 (6 bases). The V end was cut by 0 bases, the J end by 2 bases, with 11 bases between. Germline CDR1 reads LGHNA; CDR2 reads YSLEER. The CDR3 contains 16 residues. CDR3 coding DNA: TGCGCCAGCAGCCAAGATGCCGCAGGGGCTGGAAACACCATATATTTT. Translated, it gives CASSQDAAGAGNTIYF.

The V call is TRBV5-6, the J call TRBJ1-4; 8 bases are a match to TRBD1. Germline-derived CDR1 and CDR2 are SGHDT and YYEEEE. CDR3 length equals 15 residues. Unmatched junction bases numbered 6, after V lost 0 bases and J lost 8 bases. The CDR3 region has the DNA TGTGCCAGCAGCTTGGGTACAGGGGGGCGAGAAAAACTGTTTTTT. The encoded protein is CASSLGTGGREKLFF.

In its sample, this clone was seen once. The chain joins TRBV7-2 to TRBJ1-2; possible D gene TRBD1, 5 bases. There are 15 residues in the CDR3. Germline-derived CDR1 and CDR2 are SGHTA and FQGNSA. The V end lost 3 bases, the J end lost 2 bases, and 13 bases lay between the germline ends. CDR3 coding DNA: TGTGCCAGCAGCTTCCAGGGCCGGATCAACTATGGCTACACCTTC. Translation gives CASSFQGRINYGYTF.